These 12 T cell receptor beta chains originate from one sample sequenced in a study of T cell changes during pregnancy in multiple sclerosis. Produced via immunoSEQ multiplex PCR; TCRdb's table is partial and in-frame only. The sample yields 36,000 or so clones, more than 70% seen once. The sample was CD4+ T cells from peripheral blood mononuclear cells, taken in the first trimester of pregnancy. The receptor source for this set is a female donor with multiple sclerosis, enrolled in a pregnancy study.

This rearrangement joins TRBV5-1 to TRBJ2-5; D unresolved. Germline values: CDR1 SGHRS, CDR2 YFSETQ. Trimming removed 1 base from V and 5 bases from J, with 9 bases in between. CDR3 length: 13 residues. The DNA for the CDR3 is TGCGCCAGCAGCTTGAAGGAGTGGGAGACCCAGTACTTC. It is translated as CASSLKEWETQYF.

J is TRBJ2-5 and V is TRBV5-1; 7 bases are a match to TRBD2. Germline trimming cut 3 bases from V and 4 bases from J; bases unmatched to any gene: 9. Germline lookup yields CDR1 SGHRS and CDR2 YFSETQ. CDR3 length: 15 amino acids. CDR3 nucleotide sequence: TGCGCCAGCAGCTACCTATCCGGGGGGTTAGAGACCCAGTACTTC. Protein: CASSYLSGGLETQYF.

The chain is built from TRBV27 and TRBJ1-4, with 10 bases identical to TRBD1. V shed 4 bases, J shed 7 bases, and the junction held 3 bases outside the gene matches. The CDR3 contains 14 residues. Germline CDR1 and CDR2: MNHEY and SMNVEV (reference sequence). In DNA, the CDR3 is TGTGCCAGCAGTTCGGACAGGGGGGTTGAAAAACTGTTTTTT. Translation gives CASSSDRGVEKLFF.

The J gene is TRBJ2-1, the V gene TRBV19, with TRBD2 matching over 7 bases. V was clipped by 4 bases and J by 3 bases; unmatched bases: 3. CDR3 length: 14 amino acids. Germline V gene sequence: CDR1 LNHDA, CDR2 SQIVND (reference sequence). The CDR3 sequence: CASSTSGHYNEQFF. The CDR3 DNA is TGTGCCAGTAGTACTAGCGGCCACTACAATGAGCAGTTCTTC.

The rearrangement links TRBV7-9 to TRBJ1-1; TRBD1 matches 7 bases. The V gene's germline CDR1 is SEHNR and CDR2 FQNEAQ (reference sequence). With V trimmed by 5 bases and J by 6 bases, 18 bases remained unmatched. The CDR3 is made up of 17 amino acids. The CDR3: CASSQPPRQGPVAEAFF. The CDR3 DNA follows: TGTGCCAGCAGCCAACCCCCCCGACAGGGCCCTGTGGCTGAAGCTTTCTTT.

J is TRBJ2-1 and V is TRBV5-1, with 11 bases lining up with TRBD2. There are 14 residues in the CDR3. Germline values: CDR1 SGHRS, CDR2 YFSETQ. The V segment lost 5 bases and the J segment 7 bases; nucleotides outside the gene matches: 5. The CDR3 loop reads CASRPGTSGNEQFF. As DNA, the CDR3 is TGCGCCAGCAGACCCGGGACTAGCGGAAATGAGCAGTTCTTC. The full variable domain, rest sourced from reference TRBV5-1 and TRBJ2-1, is KAGVTQTPRYLIKTRGQQVTLSCSPISGHRSVSWYQQTPGQGLQFLFEYFSETQRNKGNFPGRFSGRQFSNSRSEMNVSTLELGDSALYLCASRPGTSGNEQFFGPGTRLTVL.

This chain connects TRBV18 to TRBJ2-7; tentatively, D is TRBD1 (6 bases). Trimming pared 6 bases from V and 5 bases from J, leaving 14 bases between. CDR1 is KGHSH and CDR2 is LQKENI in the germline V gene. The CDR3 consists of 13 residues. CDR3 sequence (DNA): TGTGCCAGCTCTCGAACAGGGTTCGACGAGCAGTACTTC. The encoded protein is CASSRTGFDEQYF.

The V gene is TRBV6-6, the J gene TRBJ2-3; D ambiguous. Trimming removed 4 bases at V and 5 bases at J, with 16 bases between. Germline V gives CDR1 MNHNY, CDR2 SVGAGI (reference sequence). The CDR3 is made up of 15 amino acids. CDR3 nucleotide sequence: TGTGCCAGCAGTTCCTGGGCAGGTTATGAAGATACGCAGTATTTT. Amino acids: CASSSWAGYEDTQYF.

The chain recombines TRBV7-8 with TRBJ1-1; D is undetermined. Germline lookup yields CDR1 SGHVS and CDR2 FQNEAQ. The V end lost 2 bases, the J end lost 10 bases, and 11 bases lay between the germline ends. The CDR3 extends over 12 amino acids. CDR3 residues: CASSLYLEAAFF. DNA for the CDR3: TGTGCCAGCAGCTTATACCTAGAGGCAGCTTTCTTT.

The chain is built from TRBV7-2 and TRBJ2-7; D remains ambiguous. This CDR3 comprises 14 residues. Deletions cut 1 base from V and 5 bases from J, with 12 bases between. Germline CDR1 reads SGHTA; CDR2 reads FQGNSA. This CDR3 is CASSLVRGDHEQYF. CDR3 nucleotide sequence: TGTGCCAGCAGCTTAGTGAGAGGAGATCACGAGCAGTACTTC.

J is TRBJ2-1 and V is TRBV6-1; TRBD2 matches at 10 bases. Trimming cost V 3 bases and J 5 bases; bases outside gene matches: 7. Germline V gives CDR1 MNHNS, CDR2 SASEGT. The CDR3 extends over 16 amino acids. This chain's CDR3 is CASSDGLAGAHNEQFF. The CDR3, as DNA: TGTGCCAGCAGTGATGGGCTAGCGGGAGCCCACAATGAGCAGTTCTTC.

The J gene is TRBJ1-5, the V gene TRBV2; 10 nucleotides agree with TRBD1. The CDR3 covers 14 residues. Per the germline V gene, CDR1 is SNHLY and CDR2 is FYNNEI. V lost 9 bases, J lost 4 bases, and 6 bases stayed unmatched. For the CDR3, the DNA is TGTGCCAGTAGGAGGGACAGGGGTAATCAGCCCCAGCATTTT. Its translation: CASRRDRGNQPQHF.